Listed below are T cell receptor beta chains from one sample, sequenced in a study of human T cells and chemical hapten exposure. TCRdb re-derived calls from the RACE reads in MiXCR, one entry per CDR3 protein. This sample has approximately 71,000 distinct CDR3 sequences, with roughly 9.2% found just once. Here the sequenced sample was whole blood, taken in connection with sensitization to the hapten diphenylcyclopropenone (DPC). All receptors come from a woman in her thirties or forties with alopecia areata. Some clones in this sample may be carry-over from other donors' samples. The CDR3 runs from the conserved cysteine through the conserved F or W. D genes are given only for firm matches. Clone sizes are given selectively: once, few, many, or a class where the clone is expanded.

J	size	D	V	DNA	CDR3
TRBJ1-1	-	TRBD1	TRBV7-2	TGTGCCAGCAGACTTACAGGGGCCAATTGGGGGCTTGCCACTGAAGCTTTCTTT	CASRLTGANWGLATEAFF
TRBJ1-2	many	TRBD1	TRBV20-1	TGCAGTGCTAGGCACAGACAGGGGACCAGTGGCTACACCTTC	CSARHRQGTSGYTF
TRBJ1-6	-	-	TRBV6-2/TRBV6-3	TGTGCCAGCAGTTACCCACCAACGAATTCACCCCTCCACTTT	CASSYPPTNSPLHF
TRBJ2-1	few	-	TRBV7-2	TGTGCCAGCAGCTTTAGTTATAGCAATGAGCAGTTCTTC	CASSFSYSNEQFF
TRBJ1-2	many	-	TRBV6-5	TGTGCCAGCAGTTTGTATTTTAACTATGGCTACACCTTC	CASSLYFNYGYTF
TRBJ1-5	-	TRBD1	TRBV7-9	TGTGCCAGCAGCTCCGGGGACAGTTACAATCAGCCCCAGCATTTT	CASSSGDSYNQPQHF
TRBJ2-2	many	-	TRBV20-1	TGCAGTGCTAGAGATGGGAGGTTGGGCACCGGGGAGCTGTTTTTT	CSARDGRLGTGELFF
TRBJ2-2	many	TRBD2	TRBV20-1	TGCAGTGCGACCGGGGGGAGCGGGGAGCTGTTTTTT	CSATGGSGELFF
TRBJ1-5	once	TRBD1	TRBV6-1	TGTGCCAGCAGCAGCCCGGGACAGGGGTTTCGGGCCCAGCATTTT	CASSSPGQGFRAQHF
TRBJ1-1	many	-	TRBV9	TGTGCCAGCAGCGCAATGTTAAACACTGAAGCTTTCTTT	CASSAMLNTEAFF
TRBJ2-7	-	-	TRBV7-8	TGTGCCAGCAGCTTAAGTGGGGACTACGAGCAGTACTTC	CASSLSGDYEQYF
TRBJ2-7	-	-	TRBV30	TGTGCCTGGAGACCCCGGGGGGCCAACGAGCAGTACTTC	CAWRPRGANEQYF
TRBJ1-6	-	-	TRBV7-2	TGTGCCAGCAGCCCCCCCCTCCACTTT	CASSPPLHF
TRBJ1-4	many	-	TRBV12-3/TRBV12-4	TGTGCCAGCAGTGCTTTACAGGGTTTCAAGGATGAAAAACTGTTTTTT	CASSALQGFKDEKLFF
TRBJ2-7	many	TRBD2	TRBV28	TGTGCCAGCAGTTCCCGGACTAGCGGGGTAGGCGAGCAGTACTTC	CASSSRTSGVGEQYF
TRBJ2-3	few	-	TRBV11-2	TGTGCCAGCAGCTCTTTTTTAGGTCTTGCAGATACGCAGTATTTT	CASSSFLGLADTQYF
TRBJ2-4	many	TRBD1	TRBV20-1	TGCAAGAGCGGGACAGGGTCGGGAAACATTCAGTACTTC	CKSGTGSGNIQYF
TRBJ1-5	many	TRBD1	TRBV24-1	TGTGCCACCAGTGAAAGGGGGCCGAATCAGCCCCAGCATTTT	CATSERGPNQPQHF